This record concerns one T cell receptor beta chain sequence. The data were obtained in a study of shared clonotypes between healthy human individuals. Study overall: Each donor had three CD4 naive, three CD4 memory, two CD8 naive and one CD8 memory plate.

Deep was the level used in running the assay. Genomic DNA belonging to each subset was distributed in equal measure over several immunoSEQ plates. Measured with immunoSEQ multiplex PCR; TCRdb has only the in-frame clones, and not every one. Of some 380,000 clones in the sample, around 96% were seen once. Germline values: CDR1 LNHDA, CDR2 SQIVND (reference sequence). V dropped 9 bases and J dropped 0 bases, with 15 bases sitting between them. The CDR3 spans 15 residues. CD8 memory pooled CD45RO+ cells and CCR7-negative CD45RA+ TemRA cells. Specimen: memory CD8+ T cells sorted from blood. Indicated subset: CD45RO+ cells pooled with CCR7-negative TemRA cells. The genes are TRBV19 and TRBJ2-4; D remains ambiguous. This receptor was identified in a man younger than 45 in good health. This CDR3 reads CASKNSALAKNIQYF. DNA of the CDR3: TGTGCCAGCAAGAATTCTGCACTAGCCAAAAACATTCAGTACTTC.